These 20 T cell receptor beta chains were all obtained from the same sample, sequenced in a study of blood T cell repertoires in COVID-19. TCRdb's copy holds only in-frame clones and misses some; the assay was immunoSEQ multiplex PCR. Of fewer than 250,000 clones listed, 65% to 80% are singletons. The material sequenced was peripheral blood. The receptors were sampled from a woman in her fifties or sixties with acute or convalescent COVID-19.

This clone was seen a single time. The V gene is TRBV2, the J gene TRBJ2-3; the D gene is possibly TRBD2 (5 bases). The germline CDR1 and CDR2 sequences are SNHLY and FYNNEI. This CDR3 has 14 amino acids. V was clipped by 6 bases and J by 5 bases, with 15 bases between them. As DNA, the CDR3 is TGTGCCAGCAGCCCCGTACTAGGCGGAGATACGCAGTATTTT. This encodes CASSPVLGGDTQYF. The whole variable domain, filled in from reference TRBV2 and TRBJ2-3, reads EPEVTQTPSHQVTQMGQEVILRCVPISNHLYFYWYRQILGQKVEFLVSFYNNEISEKSEIFDDQFSVERPDGSNFTLKIRSTKLEDSAMYFCASSPVLGGDTQYFGPGTRLTVL.

V is TRBV30 and J is TRBJ1-1; no clear D gene. CDR3 size: 15 residues. Germline CDR1 GTSNPN, CDR2 SVGIG (reference sequence). V lost 1 base, J lost 1 base, and 13 bases lay in between. The CDR3 loop reads CAWSAAGGSNTEAFF. The DNA for the CDR3 is TGTGCCTGGAGTGCAGCGGGCGGCTCGAACACTGAAGCTTTCTTT.

The CDR3 sequence is CAWKKGGDYGYTF. The CDR3 DNA follows: TGTGCCTGGAAGAAGGGAGGAGACTATGGCTACACCTTC. The chain has TRBV30 and TRBJ1-2; no firm D call. The CDR3 totals 13 residues. Trimming removed 4 bases at V and 3 bases at J, with 12 bases between. Germline CDR1 is GTSNPN and CDR2 is SVGIG (reference sequence).

The chain couples TRBV3-1 (or the pseudogene TRBV3-2) to TRBJ2-7; D gene unclear. The germline gives CDR1 LGHDT, CDR2 YNNKEL (reference sequence). The CDR3 is made up of 12 amino acids. V was cut by 4 bases and J by 4 bases, with 8 bases left in between. Here the CDR3 reads CASSRVPYEQYF. The CDR3 DNA follows: TGTGCCAGCAGCCGAGTTCCTTACGAGCAGTACTTC.

The V call is TRBV7-6, the J call TRBJ2-1; D not resolved. The ends were cut back, 2 bases at V and 0 bases at J, with 11 bases in the middle. The germline gives CDR1 SGHVS, CDR2 FNYEAQ. CDR3 length equals 16 residues. CDR3: CASSLNLHSSYNEQFF. In nucleotides, the CDR3 is TGTGCCAGCAGCTTAAATCTACACAGCTCCTACAATGAGCAGTTCTTC.

V gene TRBV2 combines with J gene TRBJ2-1; the D gene is possibly TRBD1 (5 bases). V lost 4 bases and J lost 10, with 11 bases in between. The CDR3 contains 12 residues. Per germline, CDR1 SNHLY and CDR2 FYNNEI. The CDR3 DNA sequence: TGTGCCAGCAGTGGTGAAGGGGTCGAGCAGTTCTTC. It yields the protein CASSGEGVEQFF.

This chain links TRBV5-1 with TRBJ2-5, with D possibly being TRBD1 (6 bases). Per germline, CDR1 SGHRS and CDR2 YFSETQ. This CDR3 region has 15 residues. V lost 0 bases, J lost 3 bases, and 12 bases lay in between. CDR3 in amino acids: CASSLDASGEETQYF. The CDR3 nucleotides read TGCGCCAGCAGCTTGGACGCGTCAGGGGAAGAGACCCAGTACTTC.

The rearrangement links TRBV5-1 to TRBJ1-5, with 9 bases lining up with TRBD1. There are 15 residues in the CDR3. With 5 bases clipped from V and 7 bases from J, the junction kept 10 bases outside the gene matches. CDR1 and CDR2 from the germline V gene are SGHRS and YFSETQ. CDR3 loop: CASSLSGQGLQPQHF. The CDR3 DNA sequence: TGCGCCAGCAGTCTGTCGGGACAGGGACTCCAGCCCCAGCATTTT.

V is TRBV21-1 and J is TRBJ2-6; TRBD1, the table's D call, was not compared with the DNA. TRBV21-1 is a documented pseudogene. The CDR3 contains 23 residues. The CDR3 here is CASSKASVRGDRGCVSGANVLTF. CDR3 bases: TGTGCCAGCAGCAAAGCGTCTGTACGGGGTGACAGGGGATGTGTGTCTGGGGCCAACGTCCTGACTTTC.

V is TRBV5-1 and J is TRBJ2-1, with D uncertain. CDR3 length: 14 residues. Germline V gene lookup returns CDR1 SGHRS and CDR2 YFSETQ. V lost 0 bases and J 4 bases, leaving 8 bases between the germline ends. The CDR3: CASSLGEFYNEQFF. The CDR3 DNA sequence: TGCGCCAGCAGCTTGGGAGAGTTTTACAATGAGCAGTTCTTC.

This chain joins TRBV5-6 and TRBJ1-5, with 10 nucleotides matching TRBD1. Germline V gives CDR1 SGHDT, CDR2 YYEEEE. The ends lost 4 bases at V and 2 bases at J; junction bases unmatched: 6. The CDR3 is 16 residues long. The CDR3 DNA sequence: TGTGCCAGCAGCGGCGGAGGACAGGGGGGCAATCAGCCCCAGCATTTT. Amino acids: CASSGGGQGGNQPQHF.

The chain combines TRBV27 with TRBJ1-2, with 7 bases identical to TRBD1. The trim removed 5 bases at V and 8 bases at J, leaving 11 bases unmatched. Germline V gene sequence: CDR1 MNHEY, CDR2 SMNVEV (reference sequence). CDR3 length equals 14 residues. The CDR3 sequence: CASSPRPTGLGYTF. In nucleotides, the CDR3 is TGTGCCAGCAGTCCCCGCCCGACAGGGTTAGGCTACACCTTC.

The chain recombines TRBV19 with TRBJ1-1, with TRBD1 matching over 9 bases. This CDR3 is 15 amino acids long. The V and J ends lost 5 bases and 5 bases, in that order; junction bases with no gene match: 9. The germline V gene encodes CDR1 LNHDA and CDR2 SQIVND (reference sequence). The CDR3 loop is CASSPQQGAVTEAFF. DNA of the CDR3: TGTGCCAGTAGTCCTCAACAGGGGGCGGTAACTGAAGCTTTCTTT.

The genes are TRBV4-2 and TRBJ1-1; D ambiguous. Trimming pared 4 bases from V and 0 bases from J, leaving 15 bases between. Germline V gene data show CDR1 as LGHNA and CDR2 as YNFKEQ. The CDR3 contains 16 residues. The CDR3, as DNA: TGTGCCAGCAGCCCGGGCTCCGGGAGTATGAACACTGAAGCTTTCTTT. It translates to CASSPGSGSMNTEAFF.

A single count supports this clone. This sequence joins TRBV6-5 and TRBJ1-3, with D maybe TRBD1 (5 bases). Germline lookup yields CDR1 MNHEY and CDR2 SVGAGI. Trimming took off 8 bases at V and 0 bases at J, with 11 bases between the two ends. The CDR3 loop spans 14 amino acids. CDR3 region: CASWRGVSGNTIYF. Here the CDR3 DNA reads TGTGCCAGCTGGCGGGGGGTCTCTGGAAACACCATATATTTT.

The rearrangement joins TRBV6-5 to TRBJ1-3, with 7 bases aligning to TRBD1. CDR1 and CDR2 (germline): MNHEY, SVGAGI. The J segment lost 4 bases and the V segment lost 6 bases, leaving 9 bases of the junction unmatched. CDR3 length: 15 amino acids. CDR3 residues: CASSSEGARGNTIYF. The CDR3 DNA reads TGTGCCAGCAGCTCTGAGGGGGCGCGCGGAAACACCATATATTTT.

This chain joins TRBV27 and TRBJ2-3; 9 bases map to TRBD1. The V gene end was trimmed by 4 bases and the J gene end by 7 bases; junction bases not matched to a gene: 6. CDR1 is MNHEY, CDR2 SMNVEV, per germline (reference sequence). This CDR3 contains 14 residues. CDR3 sequence (DNA): TGTGCCAGCAGTTGGGGACAGGGCATGAATACGCAGTATTTT. Translation: CASSWGQGMNTQYF.

The table lists this clone with a few counts. The gene calls are TRBV28 and TRBJ1-5; D may be TRBD1 (6 bases). This CDR3 contains 14 residues. The ends were cut back, 10 bases at V and 4 bases at J, with 17 bases in the middle. Looked up from germline, CDR1 is MDHEN and CDR2 is SYDVKM. The CDR3 DNA reads TGTGCCACCCATGAAGGGACACTTAATCAGCCCCAGCATTTT. Encoded protein: CATHEGTLNQPQHF.

The gene calls are TRBV27 and TRBJ2-3; TRBD1 agrees at 11 bases. CDR3 size: 19 residues. J was trimmed by 4 bases and V by 5 bases; bases with no gene match: 17. In germline, CDR1 is MNHEY, CDR2 SMNVEV (reference sequence). CDR3 DNA sequence: TGTGCCAGCAGTCCATACCTCGGACAGGGGGCTTCCCCCCCAGATACGCAGTATTTT. Translation gives CASSPYLGQGASPPDTQYF.

The chain carries TRBV11-2 and TRBJ2-2; TRBD2 aligns across 14 bases. V lost 1 base, J lost 6 bases, and 7 bases stayed unmatched. CDR3 length: 18 amino acids. Germline CDR1 SGHAT, CDR2 FQNNGV. The CDR3 sequence is CASSLGLAGGPRAGELFF. In DNA, the CDR3 is TGTGCCAGCAGCTTAGGACTAGCGGGGGGGCCGAGAGCCGGGGAGCTGTTTTTT.